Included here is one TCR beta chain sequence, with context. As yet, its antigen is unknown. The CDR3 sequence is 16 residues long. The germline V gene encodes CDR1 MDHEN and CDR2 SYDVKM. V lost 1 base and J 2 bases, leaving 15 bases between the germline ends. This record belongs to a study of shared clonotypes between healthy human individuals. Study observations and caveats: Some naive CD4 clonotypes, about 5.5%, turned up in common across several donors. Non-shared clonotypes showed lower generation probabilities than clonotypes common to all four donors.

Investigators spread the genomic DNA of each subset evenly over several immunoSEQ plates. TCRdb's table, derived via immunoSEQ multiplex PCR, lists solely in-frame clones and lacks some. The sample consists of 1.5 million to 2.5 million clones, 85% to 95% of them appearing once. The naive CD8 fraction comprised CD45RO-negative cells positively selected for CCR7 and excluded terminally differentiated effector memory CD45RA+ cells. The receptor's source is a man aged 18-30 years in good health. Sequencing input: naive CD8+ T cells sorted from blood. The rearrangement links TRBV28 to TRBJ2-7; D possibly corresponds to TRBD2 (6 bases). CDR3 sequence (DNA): TGTGCCAGCAGTTTATCTTTGGGGGGAGTCCCCTACGAGCAGTACTTC. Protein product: CASSLSLGGVPYEQYF.